Listed below are T cell receptor beta chains from one sample, sequenced in a study of low-dose radiotherapy and immunotherapy resistance in tumors. TCRdb reprocessed the reads via MiXCR and lists one record per CDR3 protein. The repertoire includes tens of thousands of distinct CDR3 sequences, approximately 12% of them detected once, and about 6% sits in the top ten. The sequences come from PBMCs, collected before treatment. Receptor source: a female donor with ovarian cancer. Both conserved end residues are part of each CDR3. D genes are given only for firm matches.

v_call d_call cdr3_aa
TRBV25-1 TRBD1 CASGIKGAEKLFF
TRBV5-1 TRBD2 CASSVEASGLSEQFF
TRBV9 . CASSKTGLQEDKLFF
TRBV7-3 . CASSLRPGTDTQYF
TRBV5-1 . CASSLEAGSHEQYF
TRBV20-1 . CSADYNEQFF
TRBV10-3 TRBD2 CAISEKSGGYNEQFF
TRBV24-1 . CATSDMGIEQYF
TRBV15 . CATSRVRGGRGISEAFF
TRBV14 . CASSVYTDTQYF
TRBV6-5 . CASSPSASSYNEQFF
TRBV4-1 . CASSQDGNIQYF
TRBV3-1 . CASSQEVSGTDTQYF
TRBV27 . CASSSGQNTGELFF
TRBV30 . CAWSVPGTGFEQYF
TRBV10-3 TRBD1 CAISEDRGQETQYF
TRBV18 . CASSPRGARDTQYF
TRBV10-3 TRBD1 CAISQGVNYGYTF
TRBV30 . CAWSVYRDGYTF
TRBV24-1 . CATSDLQGQPYNEQFF
TRBV10-3 . CAISEVPGGGNQPQHF
TRBV12-5 . CASGSDKVMNTEAFF
TRBV20-1 TRBD1 CSARDTLTGGNTGELFF
TRBV11-2 TRBD2 CASSWTSGGANEQFF
TRBV10-2 . CASSEPNFLGGGLDTQYF
TRBV30 TRBD2 CAWSVAGLLSGANVLTF
TRBV20-1 TRBD2 CSAQLAGPDTQYF
TRBV2 . CASSRGRLNTEAFF
TRBV3-1 TRBD2 CASSPRRLAGRTDTQYF
TRBV5-1 TRBD1 CASSWGQGATNTEAFF
TRBV5-1 TRBD1 CASSLQGETTEAFF
TRBV19 TRBD2 CASSSQLAGTNTGELFF
TRBV10-1 . CASSESSRGRMIYNEQFF
TRBV6-6 TRBD2 CASTLRRGGVTDTQYF
TRBV7-2 . CASSFNRDNEQFF
TRBV18 TRBD1 CASSVTGAETQYF
TRBV29-1 . CSVGQSSNQPQHF
TRBV29-1 . CSVEDLSAVEQFF
TRBV4-1 TRBD2 CASSRSGVPTDTQYF
TRBV5-6 TRBD2 CASSLVAGVPGELFF
TRBV9 . CASSVDGPYNEQFF